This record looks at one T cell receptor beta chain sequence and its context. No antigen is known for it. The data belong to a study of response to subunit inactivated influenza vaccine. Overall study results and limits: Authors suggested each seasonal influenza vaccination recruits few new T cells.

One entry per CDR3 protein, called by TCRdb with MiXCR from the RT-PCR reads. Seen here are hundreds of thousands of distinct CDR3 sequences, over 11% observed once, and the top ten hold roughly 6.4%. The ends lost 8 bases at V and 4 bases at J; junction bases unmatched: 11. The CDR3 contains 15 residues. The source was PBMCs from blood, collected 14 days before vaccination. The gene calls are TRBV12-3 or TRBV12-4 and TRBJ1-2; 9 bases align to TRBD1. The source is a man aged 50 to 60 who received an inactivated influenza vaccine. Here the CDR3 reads CASSSTGGQGYGYTF. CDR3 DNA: TGTGCCAGCTCCTCAACAGGGGGCCAGGGCTATGGCTACACCTTC.